The entry below describes one TCR beta chain. Its specificity is not known. This sample was taken from a study of blood T cells in healthy people across ages. Through a sample-barcoded 5' primer and a J-beta primer mix, a second PCR was run for about 7 to 12 cycles. A single record per CDR3 protein comes from TCRdb applying MiXCR to the 5' RACE reads. The profile covers some 940,000 distinct CDR3 sequences, with roughly 28% appearing a single time and roughly 10% taken by the ten largest. CDR3 length: 14 amino acids. The junction had 14 bases not matched to a gene; V was cut back by 5 bases and J by 13 bases. Study outcomes and limitations: There were more naive CD4+ cells and higher diversity in long-lived donors than in aged donors.

These sequences were also reported in another study, on T cells of mothers and their children.

The chain links TRBV12-3 or TRBV12-4 to TRBJ2-4, with TRBD1 matching 7 bases. The TCR comes from a woman aged 35 to 49 in good health. The specimen was blood. The CDR3 loop is CASSAPTGTNEQYF. The CDR3 DNA is TGTGCCAGCAGTGCGCCGACAGGGACCAATGAGCAGTACTTC.